This entry describes one T cell receptor beta chain. Sequencing was performed with immunoSEQ multiplex PCR; in TCRdb, only in-frame clones are kept and a portion is missing. The table shows roughly 100,000 clones, with almost 75% occurring only once. The data were taken from a study of CD8 T cell repertoires and HIV-1 epitope variants. This CDR3 comprises 18 residues. Germline trimming cut 4 bases from V and 0 bases from J; bases unmatched to any gene: 10. Germline loops: CDR1 SGHRS, CDR2 YFSETQ. The chain uses TRBV5-1 and TRBJ2-3; 11 positions agree with TRBD2. The sequencing input was uncultured baseline CD8+ T cells from peripheral blood mononuclear cells (PBMCs). The clonotype originates from a male donor with HIV. In DNA form, the CDR3 reads TGCGCCAGCAGCCCGACTAGCGGGACCACTCTGAGCACAGATACGCAGTATTTT. Amino acid sequence: CASSPTSGTTLSTDTQYF.